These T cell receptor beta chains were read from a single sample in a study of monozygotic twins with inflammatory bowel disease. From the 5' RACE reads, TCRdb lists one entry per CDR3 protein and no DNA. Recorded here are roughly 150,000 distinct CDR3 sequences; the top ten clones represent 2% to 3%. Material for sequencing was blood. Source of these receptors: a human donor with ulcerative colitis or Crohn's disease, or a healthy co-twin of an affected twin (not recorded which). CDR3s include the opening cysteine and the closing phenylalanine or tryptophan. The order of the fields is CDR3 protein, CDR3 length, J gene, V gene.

CAISGDAFSASSPLHF	16	TRBJ1-6	TRBV10-3
CASSPTPEFYGYTF	14	TRBJ1-2	TRBV18
CASSPPGQRIQETQYF	16	TRBJ2-5	TRBV18
CASSSQGSTDTQYF	14	TRBJ2-3	TRBV7-2
CASSKDKGWKQPQHF	15	TRBJ1-5	TRBV7-6
CASSPDRALSDTQYF	15	TRBJ2-3	TRBV7-2
CASSPEGTVTYEQYF	15	TRBJ2-7	TRBV7-2
CASSRQGAGGEGGYTF	16	TRBJ1-2	TRBV5-4
CSASLFRGATYEQYF	15	TRBJ2-7	TRBV20-1
CASSDWGAGDTQYF	14	TRBJ2-3	TRBV2
CASSLEGLATEETQYF	16	TRBJ2-5	TRBV5-1
CSARLVRETQYF	12	TRBJ2-5	TRBV20-1
CSARGTIEWPQHF	13	TRBJ1-5	TRBV20-1
CATSVGSNNEQFF	13	TRBJ2-1	TRBV24-1
CASSLGNTGGIDGYTF	16	TRBJ1-2	TRBV5-1
CASSSSGLMNTGELFF	16	TRBJ2-2	TRBV7-2
CATSDYIWKGNTEAFF	16	TRBJ1-1	TRBV24-1
CASSQDGTRDRAYEQYF	17	TRBJ2-7	TRBV4-1
CSARGGWRPSTDTQYF	16	TRBJ2-3	TRBV20-1
CASSSGSYEQYF	12	TRBJ2-7	TRBV12-3/TRBV12-4
CASSHNLGGQAAYEQYF	17	TRBJ2-7	TRBV4-3
CASSLAGRGYYGYTF	15	TRBJ1-2	TRBV5-1
CSAGREISYEQYF	13	TRBJ2-7	TRBV20-1
CASSTLGQGISYGYTF	16	TRBJ1-2	TRBV6-1
CASSLLTNTGELFF	14	TRBJ2-2	TRBV11-2
CASSLGGLPLSYNEQFF	17	TRBJ2-1	TRBV5-1
CASSVTGTSEETQYF	15	TRBJ2-5	TRBV5-1
CASSLLRPAGNQPQHF	16	TRBJ1-5	TRBV12-3/TRBV12-4
CASSYRDRGPYEQYF	15	TRBJ2-7	TRBV4-1
CASSSLQTGRYNSPLHF	17	TRBJ1-6	TRBV6-2/TRBV6-3
CATSDRQGGNQPQHF	15	TRBJ1-5	TRBV24-1